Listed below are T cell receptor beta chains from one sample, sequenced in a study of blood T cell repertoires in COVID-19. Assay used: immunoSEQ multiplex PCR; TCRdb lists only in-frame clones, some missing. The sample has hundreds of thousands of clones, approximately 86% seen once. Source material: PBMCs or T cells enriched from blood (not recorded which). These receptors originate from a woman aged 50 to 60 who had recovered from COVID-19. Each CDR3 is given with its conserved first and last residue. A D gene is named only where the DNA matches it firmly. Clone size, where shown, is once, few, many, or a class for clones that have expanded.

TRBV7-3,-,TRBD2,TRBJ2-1,TGTGCCAGCAGCGGAGAGGGACTAGCGGGAGCCGGCAATGAGCAGTTCTTC,CASSGEGLAGAGNEQFF
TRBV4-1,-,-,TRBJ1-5,TGCGCCAGCAGCAGCGGTACAGATCCCAATCAGCCCCAGCATTTT,CASSSGTDPNQPQHF
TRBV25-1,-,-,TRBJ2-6,TGTGCCAGCAGCCCAGGGTCTGGGGCCAACGTCCTGACTTTC,CASSPGSGANVLTF
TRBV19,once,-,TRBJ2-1,TGTGCCAGTAGTATTGGGCTGATATACAATGAGCAGTTCTTC,CASSIGLIYNEQFF
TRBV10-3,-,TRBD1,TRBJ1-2,TGTGCCATCAGTGACCTCCGGACAGGGTTTAACTATGGCTACACCTTC,CAISDLRTGFNYGYTF
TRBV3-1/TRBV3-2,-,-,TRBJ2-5,TGTGCCAGCAGCCACCGCGGGCTGGCGCAATCAGAGACCCAGTACTTC,CASSHRGLAQSETQYF
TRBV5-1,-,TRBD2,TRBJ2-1,TGCGCCAGCAGCTTCCGACTAGCGGGAGATGGCCGGAATGAGCAGTTCTTC,CASSFRLAGDGRNEQFF
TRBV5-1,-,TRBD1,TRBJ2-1,TGCGCCAGCAGCTTGTCCCCGGACAGGGTCAATGAGCAGTTCTTC,CASSLSPDRVNEQFF
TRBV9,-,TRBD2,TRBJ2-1,TGTGCCAGCAGCGTAGGCGGGAGTGATTTTAATGAGCAGTTCTTC,CASSVGGSDFNEQFF
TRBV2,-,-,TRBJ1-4,TGTGCCAGCAGTTATACACCAACTAATGAAAAACTGTTTTTT,CASSYTPTNEKLFF
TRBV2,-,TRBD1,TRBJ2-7,TGTGCCAGCAGAGTCGACACAGGGGACAGCTCCTACGAGCAGTACTTC,CASRVDTGDSSYEQYF
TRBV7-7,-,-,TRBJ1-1,TGTGCTAGCAGCCCGCGGGACTTCGAGGGGGCTTTCTTT,CASSPRDFEGAFF
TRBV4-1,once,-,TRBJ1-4,TGCGCCAGCAGCCCACGTGGGTCCGGGTCCACAACGGGGAATGAAAAACTGTTTTTT,CASSPRGSGSTTGNEKLFF
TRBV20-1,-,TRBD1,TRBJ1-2,TGCAGTGCTAGTACAGGGGGCCCAGGAGAACCTAACACCTTC,CSASTGGPGEPNTF
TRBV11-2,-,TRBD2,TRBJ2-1,TGTGCCAGCAGCTTAGTTTTAGCGGGAGGGAGCTCCTACAATGAGCAGTTCTTC,CASSLVLAGGSSYNEQFF
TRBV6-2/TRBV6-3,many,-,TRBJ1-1,TGTGCCAGCAGTTATATGTCAGGGGACACTGAAGCTTTCTTT,CASSYMSGDTEAFF
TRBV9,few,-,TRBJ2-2,TGTGCCAGCAGCCCAAGACTGATTAACACCGGGGAGCTGTTTTTT,CASSPRLINTGELFF
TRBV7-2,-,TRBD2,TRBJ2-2,TGTGCCAGCAGACCGGGACTAGCGAACACCGGGGAGCTGTTTTTT,CASRPGLANTGELFF
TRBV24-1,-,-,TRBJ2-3,TGTGCCACCAGTGATGGTGCAGGGGGGAAGACAGATACGCAGTATTTT,CATSDGAGGKTDTQYF
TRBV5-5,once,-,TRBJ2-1,TGTGCCAGCAGCTCAGCGCGGAACTCCTACAATGAGCAGTTCTTC,CASSSARNSYNEQFF
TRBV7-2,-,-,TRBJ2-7,TGTGCCAGCAGCTTAGCGGGGCAGACCACCTACGAGCAGTACTTC,CASSLAGQTTYEQYF
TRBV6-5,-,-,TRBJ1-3,TGTGCCAGCATCAGGGGAGGGAAAACGGACACCATATATTTT,CASIRGGKTDTIYF
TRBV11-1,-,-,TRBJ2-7,TGTGCCAGCAGCTTAGAGCGGGGGACAGACCCCTACGAGCAGTACTTC,CASSLERGTDPYEQYF
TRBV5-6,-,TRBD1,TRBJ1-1,TGTGCCAGCAGCCAGGACAGGCCGAACACTGAAGCTTTCTTT,CASSQDRPNTEAFF
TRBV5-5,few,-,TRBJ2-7,TGTGCCAGCAGAGCCGCAGGGGCACGCGGCGAGCAGTACTTC,CASRAAGARGEQYF
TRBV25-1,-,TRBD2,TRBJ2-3,TGTGCCAGTGGACTAGCGGGCACAGATACGCAGTATTTT,CASGLAGTDTQYF
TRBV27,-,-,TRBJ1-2,TGTGCCAGCAGTTTCCCGGGGGGCGGCTATGGCTACACCTTC,CASSFPGGGYGYTF
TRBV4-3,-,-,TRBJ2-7,TGCGCCAGCAGCCAAGATATTACGGGTCAAAGCTCCTACGAGCAGTACTTC,CASSQDITGQSSYEQYF
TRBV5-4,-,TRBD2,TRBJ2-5,TGTGCCAGCAGCATAGGACTAGTGGAGACCCAGTACTTC,CASSIGLVETQYF